The T cell receptor beta chain under discussion was sequenced for a study of blood T cell repertoires in COVID-19. About the study: T cells, B-cell-depleted T cells, or PBMCs supplied cDNA or gDNA.

Original analysis: By means of reference gene primer amplification, nucleated cell counts were estimated. Sequencing used immunoSEQ multiplex PCR; TCRdb keeps in-frame clones, though not all of them. That table gives V, J and clone size, and the DNA gave D and trimming. Here the sample spans about 49,000 clones, around 86% being singletons. The V end was cut by 3 bases, the J end by 4 bases, with 15 bases between. The CDR3 sequence is 16 residues long. CDR1 and CDR2 (germline): SEHNR, FQNEAQ (reference sequence). The clonotype was recovered from a man aged 40-50 years with active COVID-19. The rearrangement links TRBV7-9 to TRBJ2-2; a weak D match, TRBD1 (6 bases). The sequencing input was peripheral blood. The CDR3 DNA sequence: TGTGCCAGCAGCTTCACGGTTCAGGGGAGCACCGGGGAGCTGTTTTTT. Translation: CASSFTVQGSTGELFF.